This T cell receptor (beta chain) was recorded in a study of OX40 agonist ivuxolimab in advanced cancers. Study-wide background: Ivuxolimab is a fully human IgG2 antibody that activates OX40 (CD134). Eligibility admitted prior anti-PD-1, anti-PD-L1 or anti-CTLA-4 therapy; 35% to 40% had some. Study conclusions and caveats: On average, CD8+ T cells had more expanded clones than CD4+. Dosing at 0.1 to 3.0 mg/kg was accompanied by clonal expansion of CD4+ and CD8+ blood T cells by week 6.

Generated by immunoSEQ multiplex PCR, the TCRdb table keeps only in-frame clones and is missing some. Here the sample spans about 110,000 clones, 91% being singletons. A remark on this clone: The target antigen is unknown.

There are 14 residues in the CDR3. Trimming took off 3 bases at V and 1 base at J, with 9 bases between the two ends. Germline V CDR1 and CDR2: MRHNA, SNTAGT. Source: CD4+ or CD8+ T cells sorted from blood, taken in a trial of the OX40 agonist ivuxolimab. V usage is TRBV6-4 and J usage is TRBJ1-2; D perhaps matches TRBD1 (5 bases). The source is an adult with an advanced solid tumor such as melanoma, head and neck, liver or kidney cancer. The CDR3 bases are TGTGCCAGCAGTGAGACAGCTTTTAACTATGGCTACACCTTC. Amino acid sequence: CASSETAFNYGYTF.